This T cell receptor beta chain was retrieved from a study of blood T cell repertoires in COVID-19. At the level of the study: The origin of the acute and convalescent COVID-19 samples was the United States, Italy and Spain. Sources were T cells, B-cell-depleted T cells, or PBMCs; the material itself was cDNA or gDNA.

The CDR3 has 15 residues. The germline V and J ends were trimmed by 3 bases and 4 bases, with 16 bases remaining between them. The germline gives CDR1 KGHSH, CDR2 LQKENI. Original handling: Scientists estimated how many nucleated cells there were by amplifying reference gene primers. Only in-frame clones appear in the TCRdb table, and some are missing; sequencing was by immunoSEQ multiplex PCR. V and J calls plus clone size are reproduced from that table; the DNA served to infer D and trimming. The data hold about 190,000 clones, with approximately 91% observed a single time. V usage is TRBV18 and J usage is TRBJ2-7; possible D gene TRBD1, 5 bases. Sequences were obtained from peripheral blood. The receptor was isolated from a man aged 25 to 40 with acute or convalescent COVID-19. CDR3 region: CASSPTAGGRYEQYF. CDR3 nucleotides: TGTGCCAGCTCACCGACAGCAGGCGGTCGTTACGAGCAGTACTTC.